The next 31 T cell receptor beta chains were all read from a single sample in a study of T cells in Graves' hyperthyroidism and ophthalmopathy. RNA transcripts yielded amplified TCR beta CDR3 regions. The study used the HTBI primer set for a first-round RT-PCR of the TCR CDR3. Using its own MiXCR run on the multiplex PCR reads, TCRdb lists one record per CDR3 protein. The sample includes hundreds of thousands of distinct CDR3 sequences, roughly 15% of them seen just once. Sequencing was performed on blood. Source of these receptors: a woman between 35 and 50 years old with Graves' ophthalmopathy.

The chain carries TRBV12-3 or TRBV12-4 and TRBJ1-1; 8 bases fit TRBD1. V shed 6 bases, J shed 6 bases, and the junction held 9 bases outside the gene matches. The CDR3 totals 14 residues. The CDR3 DNA follows: TGTGCCAGCAGCATCACAGGGGGGGACTCTGAAGCTTTCTTT. Translated, it gives CASSITGGDSEAFF.

Many counts were recorded for this clonotype. The CDR3, as DNA: TGTGCCAGCAGTGTACAGGGGAACTCACCCCTCCACTTT. Translation: CASSVQGNSPLHF. V and J are TRBV28 and TRBJ1-6, with 7 bases identical to TRBD1. Germline V CDR1 and CDR2: MDHEN, SYDVKM. V shed 5 bases, J shed 10 bases, and the junction held 5 bases outside the gene matches. CDR3 length equals 13 residues. The entire variable domain, with the rest obtained from reference TRBV28 and TRBJ1-6, is as follows: DVKVTQSSRYLVKRTGEKVFLECVQDMDHENMFWYRQDPGLGLRLIYFSYDVKMKEKGDIPEGYSVSREKKERFSLILESASTNQTSMYLCASSVQGNSPLHFGNGTRLTVT.

This clonotype was counted a few times. This chain connects TRBV10-2 to TRBJ1-2, with TRBD1 identical over 12 bases. Looked up from germline, CDR1 is WSHSY and CDR2 is SAAADI. V lost 4 bases to trimming and J lost 8 bases; unmatched junction nucleotides: 2. This CDR3 is built from 13 residues. The CDR3 DNA reads as TGCGCCAGCAGTGGGGACAGGGGGCAAGGCTACACCTTC. This encodes CASSGDRGQGYTF.

This clonotype was detected ten times or more. CDR3 in DNA: TGCAGTGCTATGAACAGGGGCGAGACTGAAGCTTTCTTT. Translated: CSAMNRGETEAFF. J is TRBJ1-1 and V is TRBV20-1, with 7 positions matching TRBD1. Germline CDR1 is DFQATT and CDR2 is SNEGSKA (reference sequence). This CDR3 region has 13 residues. V lost 4 bases, J lost 5 bases, and 7 bases stayed unmatched.

This clonotype appeared a few times. The V gene is TRBV6-2 or TRBV6-3, the J gene TRBJ1-5; 7 nucleotides align to TRBD1. In germline, CDR1 is MNHEY, CDR2 SVGEGT. V lost 9 bases and J lost 0; bases outside the gene matches: 17. The CDR3 length is 18 residues. CDR3 protein: CASRGGTDTLYSNQPQHF. The CDR3 DNA reads TGTGCCAGTCGAGGCGGGACAGACACACTCTATAGCAATCAGCCCCAGCATTTT.

The chain combines TRBV5-1 with TRBJ2-2, with no clear D. The CDR3 contains 13 residues. The germline gives CDR1 SGHRS, CDR2 YFSETQ. With 0 bases removed from V and 7 bases from J, the gap between germline ends came to 7 bases. The CDR3 DNA follows: TGCGCCAGCAGCTTGGCTGCTAGCGGGGAGCTGTTTTTT. Its translation is CASSLAASGELFF.

This clonotype has only a few counts. The rearrangement joins TRBV11-2 to TRBJ2-7; TRBD2 matches at 9 bases. The ends lost 3 bases at V and 3 bases at J; junction bases unmatched: 3. Germline CDR1 is SGHAT and CDR2 is FQNNGV. The CDR3 contains 14 residues. The CDR3 region is CASSFSGRNYEQYF. The DNA of the CDR3 is TGTGCCAGCAGCTTTAGCGGGAGAAACTACGAGCAGTACTTC. The full variable domain, completed using reference TRBV11-2 and TRBJ2-7, is EAGVAQSPRYKIIEKRQSVAFWCNPISGHATLYWYQQILGQGPKLLIQFQNNGVVDDSQLPKDRFSAERLKGVDSTLKIQPAKLEDSAVYLCASSFSGRNYEQYFGPGTRLTVT.

The chain carries TRBV12-3 or TRBV12-4 and TRBJ1-5; a weak D match, TRBD1 (6 bases). This CDR3 region has 15 residues. Trimming left V 2 bases short and J 7 bases short, with 15 bases between. CDR3 nucleotides: TGTGCCAGCAGTTTAATTGGGGGGCGCGGGCAGCCCCAGCATTTT. The encoded protein is CASSLIGGRGQPQHF.

This clonotype was detected ten times or more. V gene TRBV30 combines with J gene TRBJ1-2; D is ambiguous. The V end was cut by 5 bases, the J end by 6 bases, with 19 bases between. In germline, CDR1 is GTSNPN, CDR2 SVGIG (reference sequence). The CDR3 is 14 amino acids. In nucleotides, the CDR3 is TGTGCCTGGGAAAGGGCCCTCGCCGCCAATGGCTACACCTTC. Protein sequence: CAWERALAANGYTF.

This clonotype was seen at least ten times. The gene calls are TRBV12-3 or TRBV12-4 and TRBJ1-5, with D possibly matching TRBD1 (5 bases). The CDR3 contains 16 residues. Trimming took 3 bases from V and 2 from J, leaving 14 bases between them. The CDR3 here is CASSLGGVERNQPQHF. DNA for the CDR3: TGTGCCAGCAGTTTGGGGGGGGTGGAGCGCAATCAGCCCCAGCATTTT.

The J gene is TRBJ2-7, the V gene TRBV2; 9 bases line up with TRBD1. The V segment lost 1 base and the J segment 4 bases; nucleotides outside the gene matches: 5. Per the germline V gene, CDR1 is SNHLY and CDR2 is FYNNEI. The length of the CDR3 is 15 residues. The CDR3 DNA reads as TGTGCCAGCAGTGAAGTGCCGGGACAGGGATACGAGCAGTACTTC. Translating gives CASSEVPGQGYEQYF.

In its sample, this clonotype was seen many times. J is TRBJ2-5 and V is TRBV28; 11 bases are a match to TRBD2. The length of the CDR3 is 18 residues. Germline CDR1 is MDHEN and CDR2 is SYDVKM. V lost 5 bases to trimming and J lost 5 bases; unmatched junction nucleotides: 16. CDR3 region: CASSIMDITSGRRETQYF. The CDR3 bases are TGTGCCAGCAGTATTATGGACATCACTAGCGGGAGAAGGGAGACCCAGTACTTC.

This clonotype appeared many times. J is TRBJ2-7 and V is TRBV15; 9 nucleotides line up with TRBD2. The germline V gene has CDR1 LNHNV and CDR2 YYDKDF (reference sequence). CDR3 length: 14 amino acids. V lost 0 bases, J lost 4 bases, and 1 base stayed unmatched. CDR3 residues: CATSREAGGYEQYF. In DNA, the CDR3 is TGTGCCACCAGCAGAGAAGCGGGGGGATACGAGCAGTACTTC.

The rearrangement links TRBV24-1 to TRBJ1-5, with 7 nucleotides matching TRBD1. The V segment lost 5 bases and the J segment 4 bases; nucleotides outside the gene matches: 7. The germline V gene encodes CDR1 KGHDR and CDR2 SFDVKD. The CDR3 has 15 amino acids. CDR3: CATSAGTDRNQPQHF. The CDR3 DNA follows: TGTGCCACCAGTGCCGGGACAGACAGGAATCAGCCCCAGCATTTT.

This clonotype was recorded at least ten times. This sequence joins TRBV20-1 and TRBJ2-5, with D tentatively TRBD2 (6 bases). CDR3 length: 12 residues. V lost 1 base to trimming and J lost 5 bases, with 8 bases between them. Germline-derived CDR1 and CDR2 are DFQATT and SNEGSKA (reference sequence). Here the CDR3 DNA reads TGCAGTGCTAGAGCCACTAGCGAGACCCAGTACTTC. Its protein is CSARATSETQYF.

The chain joins TRBV24-1 to TRBJ2-5; no clear D. Trimming cost V 3 bases and J 5 bases, with 15 bases left between them. The CDR3 contains 15 residues. CDR1 and CDR2 (germline): KGHDR, SFDVKD. CDR3 amino acids: CATSDPNEAGETQYF. The CDR3 DNA reads TGTGCCACCAGTGATCCCAACGAGGCCGGGGAGACCCAGTACTTC.

This clonotype was picked up many times. This chain uses TRBV28 with TRBJ2-7; D is perhaps TRBD2 (6 bases). The ends were cut back, 4 bases at V and 3 bases at J, with 16 bases in the middle. The germline CDR1 and CDR2 sequences are MDHEN and SYDVKM. This CDR3 region has 15 residues. The CDR3 DNA follows: TGTGCCAGCAGTTCAGGGACTCAGGGTTTCTACGAGCAGTACTTC. As protein: CASSSGTQGFYEQYF.

This clonotype was observed many times. The rearrangement joins TRBV6-1 to TRBJ2-4, with D uncertain. The CDR3 spans 13 residues. Germline loops: CDR1 MNHNS, CDR2 SASEGT. V was shortened by 11 bases and J by 4 bases, with 15 bases between the two germline ends. DNA for the CDR3: TGTGCCCATACGTCGGAAATGAAAAACATTCAGTACTTC. It translates to CAHTSEMKNIQYF.

This clonotype occurred many times. J is TRBJ2-5 and V is TRBV12-3 or TRBV12-4; 7 bases map to TRBD1. V lost 5 bases and J lost 4; bases outside the gene matches: 7. The CDR3 is made up of 14 amino acids. The CDR3 nucleotides are TGTGCCAGCAGTCCAGACAGGGTGATAGAGACCCAGTACTTC. Its protein product is CASSPDRVIETQYF.

The chain joins TRBV12-3 or TRBV12-4 to TRBJ2-2; D gene ambiguous. There are 16 residues in the CDR3. V gave up 7 bases and J gave up 2 bases, with 17 bases separating them. The CDR3, as DNA: TGTGCCAGCACCCCTGTATTCCGCCCTAACACCGGGGAGCTGTTTTTT. Protein product: CASTPVFRPNTGELFF.

The chain joins TRBV12-3 or TRBV12-4 to TRBJ2-7, with D tentatively TRBD1 (5 bases). This CDR3 has 16 residues. V was trimmed by 0 bases and J by 5 bases, leaving 17 bases between them. CDR3 residues: CASSLARQSVGNEQYF. Written as DNA, the CDR3 is TGTGCCAGCAGTTTAGCGCGACAGTCGGTGGGGAACGAGCAGTACTTC.

This clonotype occurred many times. V gene TRBV6-1 combines with J gene TRBJ1-1; 8 bases agree with TRBD1. This CDR3 has 13 residues. CDR1 MNHNS and CDR2 SASEGT come from the germline V gene. V shed 4 bases and J 4 bases; nucleotides not matched to a gene: 2. The CDR3 sequence is CASSGDRITEAFF. The CDR3 DNA follows: TGTGCCAGCAGTGGGGACAGGATCACTGAAGCTTTCTTT.

This clonotype was picked up a small number of times. The chain recombines TRBV11-3 with TRBJ2-7; TRBD1 matches at 12 bases. V was pared by 4 bases and J by 3 bases, with 4 bases of the junction left unmatched. Germline V CDR1 and CDR2: SGHNT, YENEEA. The CDR3 covers 15 residues. DNA of the CDR3: TGTGCCAGCAGCTATGGGACAGGGGGCAACTACGAGCAGTACTTC. This translates into CASSYGTGGNYEQYF. Combining the CDR3 with reference TRBV11-3 and TRBJ2-7 gives the whole variable domain EAGVVQSPRYKIIEKKQPVAFWCNPISGHNTLYWYLQNLGQGPELLIRYENEEAVDDSQLPKDRFSAERLKGVDSTLKIQPAELGDSAVYLCASSYGTGGNYEQYFGPGTRLTVT.

This clonotype has at least ten counts. This sequence joins TRBV27 and TRBJ1-2; D is unresolved. The germline V gene encodes CDR1 MNHEY and CDR2 SMNVEV (reference sequence). The CDR3 loop spans 13 amino acids. V was cut by 4 bases and J by 8 bases, with 14 bases left in between. CDR3 loop: CASSSTLQTGYTF. The CDR3 DNA is TGTGCCAGCAGTTCGACACTCCAGACGGGCTACACCTTC.

The gene calls are TRBV7-2 and TRBJ2-7; the D is unclear. Per the germline V gene, CDR1 is SGHTA and CDR2 is FQGNSA. Trimming took 4 bases from V and 1 from J, leaving 11 bases between them. The CDR3 length is 14 residues. CDR3 residues: CASSSLSRSYEQYF. The DNA for the CDR3 is TGTGCCAGCAGCTCCCTTAGCCGGTCCTACGAGCAGTACTTC.

The chain couples TRBV2 to TRBJ2-7, with TRBD2 identical over 7 bases. The ends lost 7 bases at V and 7 bases at J; junction bases unmatched: 16. The CDR3 is 15 residues long. Per germline, CDR1 SNHLY and CDR2 FYNNEI. The CDR3 reads CASTPPWSGASEQYF. DNA for the CDR3: TGTGCCAGCACCCCGCCCTGGAGCGGGGCTTCAGAGCAGTACTTC.

This clonotype was recorded only once. The rearrangement links TRBV9 to TRBJ2-3; 10 nucleotides line up with TRBD2. The V gene end was trimmed by 0 bases and the J gene end by 7 bases; junction bases not matched to a gene: 14. Germline-derived CDR1 and CDR2 are SGDLS and YYNGEE. This CDR3 is 18 amino acids long. The CDR3 sequence: CASSVAGLVSGGSNTQYF. CDR3 sequence (DNA): TGTGCCAGCAGCGTAGCAGGACTTGTTAGCGGGGGGTCTAATACGCAGTATTTT.

Ten or more counts support this clonotype. This chain joins TRBV28 and TRBJ2-5, with D uncertain. Trimming cost V 4 bases and J 10 bases, with 10 bases left between them. This CDR3 region has 11 residues. Germline V gene lookup returns CDR1 MDHEN and CDR2 SYDVKM. The CDR3: CASSSPRGQYF. The CDR3 DNA reads TGTGCCAGCAGTTCCCCCCGCGGCCAGTACTTC.

The V gene is TRBV19, the J gene TRBJ1-5; D possibly corresponds to TRBD1 (6 bases). V was pared by 6 bases and J by 6 bases, with 18 bases between. The CDR3 is 15 amino acids. Per germline, CDR1 LNHDA and CDR2 SQIVND (reference sequence). This CDR3 is CASRQAGAPGQPQHF. The CDR3 coding sequence is TGTGCCAGTAGGCAAGCGGGGGCACCGGGTCAGCCCCAGCATTTT.

This clonotype was observed at least ten times. Compared with germline, one end of the junction differs, possibly owing to a read error. This chain connects TRBV6-5 to TRBJ1-6; D gene ambiguous. This CDR3 contains 13 residues. CDR1 is MNHEY, CDR2 SVGAGI, per germline. As DNA, the CDR3 is TGTGCCAGCAGTTACTCCCATAATTCACCCCTCCACTTT. Translation gives CASSYSHNSPLHF.

This clonotype came up many times. This chain uses TRBV9 with TRBJ2-7; no definite D call. Per the germline V gene, CDR1 is SGDLS and CDR2 is YYNGEE. Trimming left V 1 base short and J 3 bases short, with 14 bases between. The CDR3 runs 15 residues. CDR3 amino acids: CASSVMPGPLYEQYF. CDR3 DNA: TGTGCCAGCAGCGTAATGCCCGGACCCCTCTACGAGCAGTACTTC.